This is a list of T cell receptor beta chains from one sample in a study of cytomegalovirus exposure and HLA in healthy donors. TCRdb's copy holds only in-frame clones and misses some; the assay was immunoSEQ multiplex PCR. The sample has about 190,000 clones, 80% seen once. Sequenced sample: PBMCs. The receptors derive from a man aged 40-55 years in good health and CMV-seropositive. Both conserved end residues are part of each CDR3. A D gene is named only where the DNA matches it firmly. Rows may omit the clone size; those that give it use once, few, many or a size class.

D	V	size	J	DNA	CDR3
TRBD2	TRBV27	-	TRBJ2-3	TGTGCCAGCAGCCGACCAAGGCGGGGGAGCACAGATACGCAGTATTTT	CASSRPRRGSTDTQYF
-	TRBV6-5	-	TRBJ2-5	TGTGCCAGCAGTTACGACCGCGTTGGAGGAACCCAGTACTTC	CASSYDRVGGTQYF
TRBD2	TRBV5-1	-	TRBJ2-7	TGCGCCAGCAGCTTGGCCGCGGGAGGGGGCGGTTACGAGCAGTACTTC	CASSLAAGGGGYEQYF
TRBD2	TRBV7-2	-	TRBJ2-3	TGTGCCAGCAGCTCCGGGGGGAGTTTTACAGATACGCAGTATTTT	CASSSGGSFTDTQYF
-	TRBV18	-	TRBJ1-5	TGTGCCAGCTCGCCAATCCCGGGGTCCCAGCATTTT	CASSPIPGSQHF
-	TRBV6-1	-	TRBJ2-5	TGTGCCAGCAGCCTAAACAGGGAGACCCAGTACTTC	CASSLNRETQYF
-	TRBV5-1	-	TRBJ2-3	TGCGCCAGCAGCTTGGAGGCAGGGCGCACAGATACGCAGTATTTT	CASSLEAGRTDTQYF
-	TRBV5-1	-	TRBJ2-1	TGCGCCAGCTCGCCCCAGGGGTCCTACAATGAGCAGTTCTTC	CASSPQGSYNEQFF
TRBD2	TRBV6-6	few	TRBJ2-2	TGTGCCAGCAGTCTAGCGGGGGGGCGTACCGGGGAGCTGTTTTTT	CASSLAGGRTGELFF
TRBD1	TRBV5-1	-	TRBJ1-1	TGCGCCAGCAGAGGACAGGCGAACACTGAAGCTTTCTTT	CASRGQANTEAFF
TRBD1	TRBV18	once	TRBJ1-6	TGTGCCAGCTCACCACGTTCGGACAGGTTTAATTCACCCCTCCACTTT	CASSPRSDRFNSPLHF
TRBD1	TRBV5-1	-	TRBJ2-7	TGCGCCAGCAACGACAGGGGGCTCGAGCAGTACTTC	CASNDRGLEQYF
-	TRBV14	-	TRBJ1-4	TGTGCCAGCAGCCAAGGGCCGAGGAGCAATGAAAAACTGTTTTTT	CASSQGPRSNEKLFF
-	TRBV28	-	TRBJ1-2	TGTGCCAGCAGTTTCCGAGGCAGAGAGAACTATGGCTACACCTTC	CASSFRGRENYGYTF
TRBD1	TRBV9	-	TRBJ2-1	TGTGCCAGCAGCGTAGGGGGACAGGGTGCGGATGAGCAGTTCTTC	CASSVGGQGADEQFF
-	TRBV28	-	TRBJ1-2	TGTGCCAGCAGTTTGACAGCAGACTATGGCTACACCTTC	CASSLTADYGYTF
TRBD2	TRBV6-6	-	TRBJ2-7	TGTGCCATTGGCCTGGGACTAACCTACGAGCAGTACTTC	CAIGLGLTYEQYF
-	TRBV18	few	TRBJ1-3	TGTGCCAGCTCACCCCAAGCGGGAAACACCATATATTTT	CASSPQAGNTIYF
-	TRBV11-2	-	TRBJ1-6	TGTGCCAGCAGCTTAGGCAGCTATAATTCACCCCTCCACTTT	CASSLGSYNSPLHF
-	TRBV5-6	-	TRBJ2-7	TGTGCCAGCAGCTCCTTCTACGAGCAGTACTTC	CASSSFYEQYF
TRBD2	TRBV6-5	-	TRBJ2-3	TGTGCCAGCAGTTACATGGGGGGGGGAACAGATACGCAGTATTTT	CASSYMGGGTDTQYF
TRBD1	TRBV10-3	-	TRBJ1-5	TGTGCCATCAGTGAGGGGCAGGGGGGAGGTGCCCTTAATCAGCCCCAGCATTTT	CAISEGQGGGALNQPQHF
-	TRBV27	-	TRBJ1-3	TGTGCCAGCGGCCGAGGAAACACCATATATTTT	CASGRGNTIYF
TRBD1	TRBV10-2	-	TRBJ2-1	TGCGCCAGCGGACAGGGGGCGTTGGGGAATGAGCAGTTCTTC	CASGQGALGNEQFF
TRBD1	TRBV7-2	-	TRBJ2-3	TGTGCCAGCAGCCCCCAGACAGGGCTCGGCACAGATACGCAGTATTTT	CASSPQTGLGTDTQYF
-	TRBV7-9	-	TRBJ2-7	TGTGCCAGCAGCTTAGCGGGTATCAGGGACGAGCAGTACTTC	CASSLAGIRDEQYF
TRBD2	TRBV6-6	once	TRBJ2-7	TGTGCCAGCAGTTACCCTCTAGCGGGGGTCTCCTACGAGCAGTACTTC	CASSYPLAGVSYEQYF
TRBD1	TRBV7-3	-	TRBJ1-2	TGTGCCAGCAGCCAGGGACAGGACTATGGCTACACCTTC	CASSQGQDYGYTF
TRBD1	TRBV28	-	TRBJ2-3	TGTGCCAGCAGTTCTCCGGGACAGGGGGCTTTATTTCTACGGGCAGATACGCAGTATTTT	CASSSPGQGALFLRADTQYF
TRBD1	TRBV9	few	TRBJ1-6	TGTGCCAGCAGCCTCCGGGACAGGGGCAGGGATTCACCCCTCCACTTT	CASSLRDRGRDSPLHF
TRBD2	TRBV5-1	-	TRBJ2-1	TGCGCCAGCAGCTTTGGGGGCGGAGCGGGGGGCTATGAGCAGTTCTTC	CASSFGGGAGGYEQFF
TRBD1	TRBV27	-	TRBJ1-1	TGTGCCAGCAGTTTATTTACAGGGGGGAACACTGAAGCTTTCTTT	CASSLFTGGNTEAFF
-	TRBV14	-	TRBJ1-6	TGTGCCAGCAGCACTTTTGAGGGCGGGAATTCACCCCTCCACTTT	CASSTFEGGNSPLHF
TRBD1	TRBV25-1	-	TRBJ1-2	TGTGCCAGCCGTCGACAGGGGCATGGCTACACCTTC	CASRRQGHGYTF
-	TRBV18	-	TRBJ2-3	TGTGCCAGCTCACCTGGAGGGGATACGCAGTATTTT	CASSPGGDTQYF